Shown below are 5 T cell receptor beta chains from a single sample sequenced in a study of T cells in Graves' hyperthyroidism and ophthalmopathy. The CDR3 regions of TCR beta were amplified from RNA transcripts. When the TCR CDR3 underwent first-round RT-PCR, the HTBI primer set was used. In TCRdb, the multiplex PCR reads were re-called with MiXCR into one record per CDR3 protein. Here the sample spans approximately 200,000 distinct CDR3 sequences, 15% to 20% being singletons. The sequenced sample was blood. All receptors derive from a man aged 40-55 years with Graves' hyperthyroidism.

The rearrangement uses TRBV7-9 and TRBJ2-1, with a tentative D call TRBD1 (7 bases). Between the trimmed V and J ends, which lost 2 bases and 5 bases, there was a span of 13 bases. The germline V gene encodes CDR1 SEHNR and CDR2 FQNEAQ (reference sequence). The CDR3 is 15 residues long. The CDR3 loop is CASSLRGGTDNEQFF. CDR3 bases: TGTGCCAGCAGCTTACGAGGGGGGACAGACAATGAGCAGTTCTTC.

This clonotype was detected ten times or more. The chain uses TRBV30 and TRBJ1-1; the D gene is possibly TRBD1 (6 bases). Deletions cut 4 bases from V and 1 base from J, with 13 bases between. The CDR3 is 14 residues long. The germline gives CDR1 GTSNPN, CDR2 SVGIG (reference sequence). In DNA, the CDR3 is TGTGCCTGGAATGATGGGGGGCGGAACACTGAAGCTTTCTTT. Its protein product is CAWNDGGRNTEAFF.

This clonotype was found a few times. This sequence joins TRBV7-2 and TRBJ2-3; no definite D call. The V gene's germline CDR1 is SGHTA and CDR2 FQGNSA. Trimming removed 3 bases from V and 3 bases from J, with 7 bases in between. The CDR3 length is 13 residues. The CDR3 nucleotides are TGTGCCAGCAGCTTTAAGGGAACAGATACGCAGTATTTT. This codes for CASSFKGTDTQYF.

The sample holds many counts of this clonotype. The chain is built from TRBV11-2 and TRBJ2-5; D possibly corresponds to TRBD1 (7 bases). CDR1 SGHAT and CDR2 FQNNGV come from the germline V gene. Trimming pared 3 bases from V and 4 bases from J, leaving 21 bases between. The CDR3 is 17 residues long. The CDR3 sequence is CASSLGSARGVGETQYF. CDR3 in DNA: TGTGCCAGCAGCTTGGGGTCGGCCAGGGGGGTTGGAGAGACCCAGTACTTC.

Only a few counts were recorded for this clonotype. The V gene is TRBV27, the J gene TRBJ2-7, with TRBD2 matching over 14 bases. V trimming: 3 bases; J trimming: 6 bases; junction bases outside the gene matches: 4. Germline values: CDR1 MNHEY, CDR2 SMNVEV (reference sequence). This CDR3 is built from 15 residues. The chain's CDR3 is CASSLTSGGAAEQYF. CDR3 coding DNA: TGTGCCAGCAGTTTGACTAGCGGGGGGGCGGCCGAGCAGTACTTC.